Here is one T cell receptor (beta chain) with its context. Its antigen is still unknown. Unmatched junction bases numbered 22, after V lost 5 bases and J lost 3 bases. Germline V CDR1 and CDR2: SGHVS, FNYEAQ. This CDR3 has 21 residues. The data are from a study of cytomegalovirus exposure and HLA in healthy donors. The PCR used 60 Vbeta and 13 Jbeta primers. TCRdb keeps only in-frame clones here, not all; method: immunoSEQ multiplex PCR. The sample shows fewer than 110,000 clones, more than 75% of them seen only once. The study, taken as a whole, reports: Sequencing had likely introduced a cluster of highly shared sequence variants as an artifact. The HLA-A and HLA-B alleles of most subjects were reportedly predicted accurately from TCR beta sequences.

Each of the donors was a healthy bone marrow donor. The chain joins TRBV7-6 to TRBJ1-1; 12 bases are a match to TRBD1. The receptor's source is a man aged 25 to 40 in good health and CMV-seropositive. Sequenced material: PBMCs. The CDR3, as DNA: TGTGCCAGCAGCCCAAACCGGCCCGTAGGGACAGGGGGCGGGTCGTACACTGAAGCTTTCTTT. Translating it yields CASSPNRPVGTGGGSYTEAFF.